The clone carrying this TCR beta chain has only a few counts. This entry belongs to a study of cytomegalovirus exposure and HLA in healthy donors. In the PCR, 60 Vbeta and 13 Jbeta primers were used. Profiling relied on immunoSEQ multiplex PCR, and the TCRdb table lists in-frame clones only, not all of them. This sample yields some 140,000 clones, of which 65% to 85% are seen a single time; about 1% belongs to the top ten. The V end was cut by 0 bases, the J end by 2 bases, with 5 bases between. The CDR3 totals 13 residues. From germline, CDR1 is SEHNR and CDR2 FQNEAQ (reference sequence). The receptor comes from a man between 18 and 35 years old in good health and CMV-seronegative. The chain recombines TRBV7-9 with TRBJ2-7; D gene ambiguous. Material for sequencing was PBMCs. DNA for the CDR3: TGTGCCAGCAGCTTAGCGGGCACCTACGAGCAGTACTTC. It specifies CASSLAGTYEQYF.